This TCR beta chain stems from a study of OX40 agonist ivuxolimab in advanced cancers. CDR1 is MGHRA and CDR2 is YSYEKL in the germline V gene. The V gene end was trimmed by 4 bases and the J gene end by 7 bases; junction bases not matched to a gene: 8. This CDR3 comprises 15 residues. The protocol was immunoSEQ multiplex PCR, while the TCRdb copy is restricted to in-frame clones and leaves out a portion. The repertoire holds fewer than 85,000 clones, with 80% to 90% as singletons. The genes are TRBV4-1 and TRBJ2-1; 9 bases fit TRBD1. Source: CD4+ or CD8+ T cells sorted from blood, taken in a trial of the OX40 agonist ivuxolimab. The TCR sequence derives from an adult with an advanced solid tumor such as melanoma, head and neck, liver or kidney cancer. The DNA for the CDR3 is TGCGCCAGCAGCCCCGGGACAGGGTGGGAAAATGAGCAGTTCTTC. It encodes CASSPGTGWENEQFF.